This T cell receptor (beta chain) comes out of a study of identical twins. This CDR3 region has 13 residues. V lost 7 bases, J lost 0 bases, and 10 bases lay in between. From germline, CDR1 is SNHLY and CDR2 FYNNEI. This clonotype has more than one count but fewer than ten. No donor was unhealthy or non-Caucasian. TCRdb recomputed calls from the 5' RACE reads with MiXCR, one row per CDR3 protein. The sample contains about 340,000 distinct CDR3 sequences, 10% to 15% of which appear only once. The same data also contributed to another study, on yellow fever vaccine responses in identical twins.

Sequenced material: CD8+ T cells sorted from blood. The chain carries TRBV2 and TRBJ2-7; unclear D gene. This TCR was sampled from a woman in her late teens or twenties in good health. As DNA, the CDR3 is TGTGCCAGCAAGGGTAATCCCTCCTACGAGCAGTACTTC. Translated, it gives CASKGNPSYEQYF. The full variable domain, completed using reference TRBV2 and TRBJ2-7, is EPEVTQTPSHQVTQMGQEVILRCVPISNHLYFYWYRQILGQKVEFLVSFYNNEISEKSEIFDDQFSVERPDGSNFTLKIRSTKLEDSAMYFCASKGNPSYEQYFGPGTRLTVT.